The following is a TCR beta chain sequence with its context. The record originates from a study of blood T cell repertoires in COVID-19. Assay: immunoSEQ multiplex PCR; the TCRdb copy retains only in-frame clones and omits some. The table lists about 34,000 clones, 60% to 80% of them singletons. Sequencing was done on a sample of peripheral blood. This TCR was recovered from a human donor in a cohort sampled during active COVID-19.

Written as DNA, the CDR3 is TGTGCCAGCAGCCAAGCAGAAGTGAACACTGAAGCTTTCTTT. Translation gives CASSQAEVNTEAFF. This chain uses TRBV4-2 with TRBJ1-1; D gene uncertain. Germline values: CDR1 LGHNA, CDR2 YNFKEQ. This CDR3 has 14 amino acids. V shed 1 base and J shed 0 bases, with 6 bases lying between them.